A single sample gave rise to the 16 T cell receptor beta chains below, sequenced in a study. Using its own MiXCR run on the 5' RACE reads, TCRdb lists one record per CDR3 protein. Among several thousand distinct CDR3 sequences listed, more than 65% were seen once. Sequencing used naive CD4+ T cells sorted from blood. Subset of the sample: naive CD4+ T cells, CD4+CD45RA+CD25-. The receptors were sampled from a female donor with breast cancer.

On this clonotype itself: One end of the junction fails to match germline, which may point to a read error. Written as DNA, the CDR3 is TGTGCTAGCAGCTTAGGCACGGGTCCTGGAAACACCATATATTTT. Encoded protein: CASSLGTGPGNTIYF. The genes are TRBV7-7 and TRBJ1-3; no definite D call. The CDR3 sequence is 15 residues long. Germline CDR1 is SSHAT and CDR2 is FNYEAQ (reference sequence).

The chain joins TRBV29-1 to TRBJ2-1; D is possibly TRBD2 (6 bases). CDR1 is SQVTM, CDR2 ANQGSEA, per germline. The V end was cut by 4 bases, the J end by 0 bases, with 10 bases between. The CDR3 totals 14 residues. The CDR3 here is CSVVGGSSYNEQFF. CDR3 in DNA: TGCAGCGTTGTAGGAGGGAGCTCCTACAATGAGCAGTTCTTC.

The rearrangement uses TRBV5-1 and TRBJ2-1; D is ambiguous. The length of the CDR3 is 11 residues. V was cut by 0 bases and J by 8 bases, with 3 bases left in between. Germline assignment: CDR1 SGHRS and CDR2 YFSETQ. CDR3 in DNA: TGCGCCAGCAGCTTGGGCCATGAGCAGTTCTTC. Its translation: CASSLGHEQFF.

The chain joins TRBV28 to TRBJ1-5, with TRBD1 as a possible D gene (5 bases). V lost 5 bases and J lost 7, with 21 bases in between. Per germline, CDR1 MDHEN and CDR2 SYDVKM. CDR3 length: 16 residues. CDR3 coding DNA: TGTGCCAGCAGTACCTCAAGGAGGGGCGGGAGCCAGCCCCAGCATTTT. Protein product: CASSTSRRGGSQPQHF.

The chain couples TRBV5-6 to TRBJ2-4; 10 bases align to TRBD2. Per germline, CDR1 SGHDT and CDR2 YYEEEE. This CDR3 contains 15 residues. With V trimmed by 6 bases and J by 4 bases, 7 bases remained unmatched. The CDR3 protein is CASTGLAGAKNIQYF. DNA of the CDR3: TGTGCCAGCACCGGGCTAGCGGGGGCAAAAAACATTCAGTACTTC.

The chain employs TRBV15 and TRBJ2-3; D is unresolved. Germline CDR1 and CDR2: LNHNV and YYDKDF (reference sequence). CDR3 length: 14 amino acids. V was trimmed by 4 bases and J by 0 bases, leaving 8 bases between them. The CDR3 loop is CATSNPGSTDTQYF. DNA of the CDR3: TGTGCCACCAGCAACCCCGGTAGCACAGATACGCAGTATTTT.

The chain employs TRBV28 and TRBJ1-1; 7 bases fit TRBD1. V shed 5 bases and J 4 bases; nucleotides not matched to a gene: 7. Germline V CDR1 and CDR2: MDHEN, SYDVKM. The CDR3 length is 14 residues. This CDR3 is CASSPGGSITEAFF. In nucleotides, the CDR3 is TGTGCCAGCAGTCCAGGGGGTAGTATCACTGAAGCTTTCTTT.

This CDR3 is CATSRDPGQGSNEQFF. In DNA form, the CDR3 reads TGTGCCACCAGCAGAGATCCGGGACAGGGTTCCAATGAGCAGTTCTTC. The chain combines TRBV15 with TRBJ2-1; TRBD1 aligns across 9 bases. After removal of 0 bases from V and 6 bases from J, the junction contained 6 bases not matched to a gene. The CDR3 is made up of 16 amino acids. The germline V gene encodes CDR1 LNHNV and CDR2 YYDKDF (reference sequence).

This clonotype was counted a single time. This chain links TRBV4-1 with TRBJ2-1; 14 bases match TRBD2. Germline assignment: CDR1 MGHRA and CDR2 YSYEKL. V lost 3 bases, J lost 6 bases, and 1 base stayed unmatched. This CDR3 has 15 residues. Written as DNA, the CDR3 is TGCGCCAGCAGCCAGGGACTAGCGGGAGTCAATGAGCAGTTCTTC. Its protein is CASSQGLAGVNEQFF.

The V and J genes are TRBV7-3 and TRBJ2-5; 7 bases are shared with TRBD1. CDR3 length equals 13 residues. The germline CDR1 and CDR2 sequences are SGHTA and FQGTGA. J gave up 9 bases and V 8 bases, and 12 bases lay outside the gene matches. The CDR3 DNA sequence: TGTGCCAGCGCAATCGGTCGGGACAGCCCCCAGTACTTC. Its translation: CASAIGRDSPQYF.

In this sample, this clonotype turned up a few times. V and J are TRBV5-1 and TRBJ2-2; D remains ambiguous. The germline V gene encodes CDR1 SGHRS and CDR2 YFSETQ. The CDR3 covers 13 residues. Trimming removed 1 base from V and 6 bases from J, with 7 bases in between. This CDR3 is CASSLSVSGELFF. The CDR3 DNA reads as TGCGCCAGCAGCTTGTCCGTGTCCGGGGAGCTGTTTTTT.

The genes are TRBV11-3 and TRBJ2-5, with TRBD2 matching over 16 bases. This CDR3 is built from 19 residues. V dropped 4 bases and J dropped 8; count of bases not matched to a gene: 16. Germline CDR1 SGHNT, CDR2 YENEEA. This CDR3 is CASSCTHTEGLAGGDTQYF. For the CDR3, the DNA is TGTGCCAGCAGCTGTACACACACCGAGGGACTAGCGGGAGGGGATACCCAGTACTTC.

This clonotype turned up a few times. The chain couples TRBV12-3 or TRBV12-4 to TRBJ2-3, with 9 nucleotides matching TRBD2. The ends lost 8 bases at V and 4 bases at J; junction bases unmatched: 4. This CDR3 is 13 amino acids long. CDR3 in amino acids: CASLLAGADTQYF. For the CDR3, the DNA is TGTGCCAGCCTACTAGCGGGCGCAGATACGCAGTATTTT.

This chain joins TRBV30 and TRBJ1-2, with a possible D match to TRBD1 (5 bases). This CDR3 comprises 13 residues. Trimming pared 3 bases from V and 2 bases from J, leaving 10 bases between. Germline V gives CDR1 GTSNPN, CDR2 SVGIG (reference sequence). This chain's CDR3 is CAWRTGRNYGYTF. The CDR3 bases are TGTGCCTGGAGAACAGGTCGAAACTATGGCTACACCTTC.

In this sample, this clonotype turned up once. In DNA, the CDR3 is TGCAGCGGCCGGGACAGGGTGTCGGGGGGCACTGAAGCTTTCTTT. This translates into CSGRDRVSGGTEAFF. The V call is TRBV29-1, the J call TRBJ1-1; 9 bases map to TRBD1. There are 15 residues in the CDR3. The V gene's germline CDR1 is SQVTM and CDR2 ANQGSEA. With 7 bases clipped from V and 4 bases from J, the junction kept 13 bases outside the gene matches. Using reference TRBV29-1 and TRBJ1-1 for the parts outside the CDR3, the full variable domain is SAVISQKPSRDICQRGTSLTIQCQVDSQVTMMFWYRQQPGQSLTLIATANQGSEATYESGFVIDKFPISRPNLTFSTLTVSNMSPEDSSIYLCSGRDRVSGGTEAFFGQGTRLTVV.

The chain carries TRBV12-3 or TRBV12-4 and TRBJ2-3; 7 nucleotides match TRBD1. V dropped 5 bases and J dropped 5; count of bases not matched to a gene: 4. The CDR3 is 13 residues long. CDR3 DNA: TGTGCCAGCAGTCCCCGGGACAGAGATACGCAGTATTTT. Translating gives CASSPRDRDTQYF.